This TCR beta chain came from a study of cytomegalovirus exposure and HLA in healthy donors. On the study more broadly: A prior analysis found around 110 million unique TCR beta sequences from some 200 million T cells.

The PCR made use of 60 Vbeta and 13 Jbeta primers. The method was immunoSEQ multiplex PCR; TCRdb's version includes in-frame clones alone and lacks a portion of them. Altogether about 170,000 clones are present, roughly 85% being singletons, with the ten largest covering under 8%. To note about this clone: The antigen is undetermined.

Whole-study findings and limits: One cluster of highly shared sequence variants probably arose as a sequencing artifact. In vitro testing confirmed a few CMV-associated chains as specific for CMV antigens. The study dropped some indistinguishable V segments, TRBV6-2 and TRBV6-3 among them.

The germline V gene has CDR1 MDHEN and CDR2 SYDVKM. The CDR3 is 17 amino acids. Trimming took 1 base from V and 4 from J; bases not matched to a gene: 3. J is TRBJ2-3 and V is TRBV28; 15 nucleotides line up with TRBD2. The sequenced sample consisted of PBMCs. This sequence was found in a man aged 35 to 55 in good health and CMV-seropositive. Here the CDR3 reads CASSLSGLAGGPDTQYF. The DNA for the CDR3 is TGTGCCAGCAGTTTATCCGGACTAGCGGGGGGGCCAGATACGCAGTATTTT.